What follows are 6 T cell receptor beta chains derived from one specimen sequenced in a study of cytotoxic CD8 clonotypes in ibrutinib-treated CLL. The repertoire was sequenced with immunoSEQ multiplex PCR; TCRdb's copy has only in-frame clones and lacks some. The data hold some 14,000 clones, with approximately 70% observed a single time. Specimen: PBMCs, collected before ibrutinib treatment. The receptor set was obtained from a human donor with chronic lymphocytic leukemia.

CDR3 residues: CASSPGGAGGADTQYF. DNA of the CDR3: TGTGCCAGCAGCCCCGGGGGGGCAGGGGGCGCAGATACGCAGTATTTT. This rearrangement joins TRBV13 to TRBJ2-3; D assignment may be TRBD1 or TRBD2 (8 bases each). The CDR3 runs to 16 residues. Per germline, CDR1 PRHDT and CDR2 FYEKMQ (reference sequence). V dropped 5 bases and J dropped 4 bases, with 19 bases sitting between them.

The chain has TRBV6-5 and TRBJ2-3; TRBD1 might be the D (5 bases). The CDR3 covers 16 residues. CDR1 and CDR2 (germline): MNHEY, SVGAGI. Trimming removed 2 bases at V and 2 bases at J, with 14 bases between. The chain's CDR3 is CASSYGPGQLTDTQYF. The CDR3 region has the DNA TGTGCCAGCAGTTACGGTCCAGGACAACTCACAGATACGCAGTATTTT.

V is TRBV13 and J is TRBJ1-4; maybe TRBD1 (5 bases). This CDR3 is built from 14 residues. V was pared by 5 bases and J by 6 bases, with 13 bases between. Germline V gene data show CDR1 as PRHDT and CDR2 as FYEKMQ (reference sequence). The CDR3, as DNA: TGTGCCAGCAGCCCGAGGGGTTTGGATGAAAAACTGTTTTTT. The encoded protein is CASSPRGLDEKLFF.

On this clone: Germline is not matched at one junction end, which may reflect a read error. This chain links TRBV6-5 with TRBJ2-7; 8 bases fit TRBD2. Germline lookup yields CDR1 MNHEY and CDR2 SVGAGI. The CDR3 spans 12 residues. This CDR3 is CVSSRGGREQYF. The DNA for the CDR3 is TGTGTCAGCTCCCGGGGGGGGCGCGAGCAGTACTTC.

CDR3 nucleotide sequence: TGCGCCAGCACCGACCCCCTCAGACAGGGAACTGGCTCCTATAATTCACCCCTCCACTTT. Translation: CASTDPLRQGTGSYNSPLHF. This chain connects TRBV5-1 to TRBJ1-6, with 7 positions matching TRBD1. Germline lookup yields CDR1 SGHRS and CDR2 YFSETQ. The CDR3 loop spans 20 amino acids. V was clipped by 6 bases and J by 0 bases; unmatched bases: 18.

In its sample, this clone was seen once. The chain is built from TRBV7-9 and TRBJ2-5; 8 bases fit TRBD1. The CDR3 contains 14 residues. Germline V lookup: CDR1 SEHNR, CDR2 FQNEAQ (reference sequence). V dropped 5 bases and J dropped 5; count of bases not matched to a gene: 7. CDR3 residues: CASSRRTGSETQYF. The CDR3 DNA reads as TGTGCCAGCAGCCGCCGGACAGGGTCGGAGACCCAGTACTTC.